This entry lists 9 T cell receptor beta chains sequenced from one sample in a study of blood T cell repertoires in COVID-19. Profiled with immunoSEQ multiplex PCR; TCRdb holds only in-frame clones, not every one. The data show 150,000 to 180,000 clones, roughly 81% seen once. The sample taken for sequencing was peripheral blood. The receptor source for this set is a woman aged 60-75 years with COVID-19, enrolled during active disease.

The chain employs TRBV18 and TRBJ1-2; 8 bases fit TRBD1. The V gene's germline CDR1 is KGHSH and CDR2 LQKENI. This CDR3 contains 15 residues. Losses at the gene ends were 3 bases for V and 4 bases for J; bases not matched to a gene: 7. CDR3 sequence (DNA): TGTGCCAGCTCACCTGACAGGGGAGGTGGCTATGGCTACACCTTC. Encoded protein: CASSPDRGGGYGYTF. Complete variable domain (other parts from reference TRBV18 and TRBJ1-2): NAGVMQNPRHLVRRRGQEARLRCSPMKGHSHVYWYRQLPEEGLKFMVYLQKENIIDESGMPKERFSAEFPKEGPSILRIQQVVRGDSAAYFCASSPDRGGGYGYTFGSGTRLTVV.

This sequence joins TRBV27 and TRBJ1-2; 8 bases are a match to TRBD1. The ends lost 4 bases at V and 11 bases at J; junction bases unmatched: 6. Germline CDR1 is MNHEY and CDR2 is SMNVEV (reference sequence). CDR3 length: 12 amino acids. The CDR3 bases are TGTGCCAGCAGTTCCCGGACAGGGAGATACACCTTC. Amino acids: CASSSRTGRYTF.

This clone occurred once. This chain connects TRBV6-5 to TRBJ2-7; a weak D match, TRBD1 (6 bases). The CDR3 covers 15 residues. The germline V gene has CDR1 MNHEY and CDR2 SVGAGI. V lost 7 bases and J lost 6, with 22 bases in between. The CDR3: CASTSRAGASGEQYV. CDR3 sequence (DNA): TGTGCCAGCACGTCAAGGGCAGGGGCGTCCGGCGAGCAGTACGTC.

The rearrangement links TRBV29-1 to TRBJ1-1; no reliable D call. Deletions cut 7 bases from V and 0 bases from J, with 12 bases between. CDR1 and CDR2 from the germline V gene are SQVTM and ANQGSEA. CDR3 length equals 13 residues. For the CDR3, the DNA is TGCAGCGCCCCGACAACCCTGAACACTGAAGCTTTCTTT. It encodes CSAPTTLNTEAFF.

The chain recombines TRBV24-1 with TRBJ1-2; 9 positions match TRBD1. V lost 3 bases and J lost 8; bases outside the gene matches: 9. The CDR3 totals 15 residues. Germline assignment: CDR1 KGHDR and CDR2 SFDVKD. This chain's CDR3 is CATSDPMDRGSGYTF. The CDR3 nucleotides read TGTGCCACCAGTGATCCGATGGACAGGGGTAGCGGCTACACCTTC.

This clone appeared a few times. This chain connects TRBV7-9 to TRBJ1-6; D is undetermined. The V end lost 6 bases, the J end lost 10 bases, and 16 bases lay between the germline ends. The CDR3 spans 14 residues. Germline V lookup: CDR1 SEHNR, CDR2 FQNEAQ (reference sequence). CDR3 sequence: CASSKREGISPLHF. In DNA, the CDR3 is TGTGCCAGCAGTAAAAGGGAGGGCATCTCACCCCTCCACTTT.

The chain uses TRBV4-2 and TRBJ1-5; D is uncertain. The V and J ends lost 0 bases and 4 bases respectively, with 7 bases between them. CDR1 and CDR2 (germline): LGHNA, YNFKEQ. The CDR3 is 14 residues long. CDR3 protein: CASSQDRSNQPQHF. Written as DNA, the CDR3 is TGTGCCAGCAGCCAAGATCGGAGTAATCAGCCCCAGCATTTT.

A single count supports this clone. The CDR3 bases are TGTGCCTGGACCCGCCCGGAGCCTAACTATGGCTACACCTTC. It encodes CAWTRPEPNYGYTF. The genes are TRBV30 and TRBJ1-2, with D hard to call. Germline values: CDR1 GTSNPN, CDR2 SVGIG (reference sequence). The CDR3 is 14 amino acids. With 4 bases removed from V and 0 bases from J, the gap between germline ends came to 12 bases.

The CDR3 region is CASRIQGSNTEAFF. The DNA of the CDR3 is TGTGCCAGCAGGATACAGGGGTCGAACACTGAAGCTTTCTTT. The rearrangement uses TRBV6-5 and TRBJ1-1; TRBD1 matches 7 bases. J was trimmed by 1 base and V by 6 bases; bases with no gene match: 5. The CDR3 runs 14 residues. Germline loops: CDR1 MNHEY, CDR2 SVGAGI.